What follows describes a single T cell receptor (beta chain). What it binds is not known. Trimming removed 4 bases from V and 6 bases from J; junction bases left unmatched: 7. There are 14 residues in the CDR3. The germline CDR1 and CDR2 sequences are SGDLS and YYNGEE. The table came from immunoSEQ multiplex PCR; TCRdb's copy has only in-frame clones and leaves some out. The sample consists of tens of thousands of clones, 95% to 97% of them appearing once. This specimen comes from a study of cytomegalovirus exposure and HLA in healthy donors. Study-level results: Some public TCRs appeared in many individuals, while most sequences were rare. The study designated fewer than 200 TCR beta chains cytomegalovirus-associated.

Sequenced material: PBMCs. The gene calls are TRBV9 and TRBJ2-3; 8 nucleotides align to TRBD2. This TCR was sampled from a man aged 18 to 30 in good health and CMV-seronegative. CDR3 sequence: CASSSYTGGDTQYF. CDR3 coding DNA: TGTGCCAGCAGCTCCTACACGGGGGGGGATACGCAGTATTTT. The complete variable domain, with remaining parts taken from reference TRBV9 and TRBJ2-3, reads DSGVTQTPKHLITATGQRVTLRCSPRSGDLSVYWYQQSLDQGLQFLIQYYNGEERAKGNILERFSAQQFPDLHSELNLSSLELGDSALYFCASSSYTGGDTQYFGPGTRLTVL.